A single T cell receptor (beta chain) is shown here with its context. No antigen is known for it. Germline V gene lookup returns CDR1 WNHNN and CDR2 SYGVQD (reference sequence). V lost 6 bases to trimming and J lost 0 bases; unmatched junction nucleotides: 6. CDR3 length: 16 residues. This specimen comes from a study of cytomegalovirus exposure and HLA in healthy donors. Study-level background: Among the roughly 400 genotyped donors, about 81% were placed in the Caucasian-associated ancestry cluster.

Study-level results: In a later analysis, at a false discovery rate of 0.05, 15,000 to 20,000 TCR beta sequences matched HLA alleles. Relative to the approximately 680-donor mean, N-insertions were reportedly fewer in an Asian-associated ancestry cluster in a later analysis.

The primer mix had 60 Vbeta and 13 Jbeta primers. Here immunoSEQ multiplex PCR was the method, and the copy in TCRdb shows in-frame clones only, minus some. The sample lists 140,000 or so clones, roughly 70% occurring once. This clonotype was obtained from a woman in her thirties or forties in good health and CMV-seronegative. The rearrangement uses TRBV10-1 and TRBJ2-2; 8 bases line up with TRBD1. Input material: PBMCs. DNA for the CDR3: TGCGCCAGCAGACCCCAGGGGGCGGCGAACACCGGGGAGCTGTTTTTT. Encoded protein: CASRPQGAANTGELFF.